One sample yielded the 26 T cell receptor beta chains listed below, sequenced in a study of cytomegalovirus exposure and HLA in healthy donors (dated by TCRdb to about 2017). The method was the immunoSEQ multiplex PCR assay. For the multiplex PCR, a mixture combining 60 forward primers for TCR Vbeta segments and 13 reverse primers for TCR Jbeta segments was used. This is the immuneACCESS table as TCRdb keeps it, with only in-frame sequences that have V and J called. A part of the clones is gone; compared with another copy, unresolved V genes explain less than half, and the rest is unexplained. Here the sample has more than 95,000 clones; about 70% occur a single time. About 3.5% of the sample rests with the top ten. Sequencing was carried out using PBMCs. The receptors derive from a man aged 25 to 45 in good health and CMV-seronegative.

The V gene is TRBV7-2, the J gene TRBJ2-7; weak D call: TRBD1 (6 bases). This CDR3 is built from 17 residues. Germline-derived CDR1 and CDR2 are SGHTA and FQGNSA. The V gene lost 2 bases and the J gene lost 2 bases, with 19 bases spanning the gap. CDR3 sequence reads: CASSLQQGQGTTYEQYF. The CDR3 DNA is TGTGCCAGCAGCTTACAGCAAGGGCAGGGGACAACCTACGAGCAGTACTTC.

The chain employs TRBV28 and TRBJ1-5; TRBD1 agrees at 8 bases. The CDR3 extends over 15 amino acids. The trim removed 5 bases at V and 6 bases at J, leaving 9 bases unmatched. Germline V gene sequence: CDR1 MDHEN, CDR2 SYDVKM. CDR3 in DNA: TGTGCCAGCAGTATACGGACAGGGTTGGGTCAGCCCCAGCATTTT. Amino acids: CASSIRTGLGQPQHF.

CDR3 residues: CASREGTGTYNEQFF. In DNA form, the CDR3 reads TGTGCCAGCCGCGAAGGTACGGGAACCTACAATGAGCAGTTCTTC. The chain carries TRBV6-5 and TRBJ2-1; D possibly corresponds to TRBD2 (5 bases). CDR3 size: 15 residues. Germline V CDR1 and CDR2: MNHEY, SVGAGI. Trimming stripped 8 bases from V and 2 bases from J, with 16 bases between.

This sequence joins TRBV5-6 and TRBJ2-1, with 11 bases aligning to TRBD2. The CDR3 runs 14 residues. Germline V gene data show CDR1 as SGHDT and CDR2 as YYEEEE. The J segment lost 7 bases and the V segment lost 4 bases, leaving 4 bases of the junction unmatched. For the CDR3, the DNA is TGTGCCAGCAGCCTAGCGGGAGGTGAGAATGAGCAGTTCTTC. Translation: CASSLAGGENEQFF.

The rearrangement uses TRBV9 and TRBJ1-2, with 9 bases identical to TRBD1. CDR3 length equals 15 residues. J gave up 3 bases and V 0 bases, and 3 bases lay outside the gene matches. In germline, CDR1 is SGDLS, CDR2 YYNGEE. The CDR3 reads CASSVGGQGHYGYTF. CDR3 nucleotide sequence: TGTGCCAGCAGCGTAGGGGGACAGGGCCACTATGGCTACACCTTC.

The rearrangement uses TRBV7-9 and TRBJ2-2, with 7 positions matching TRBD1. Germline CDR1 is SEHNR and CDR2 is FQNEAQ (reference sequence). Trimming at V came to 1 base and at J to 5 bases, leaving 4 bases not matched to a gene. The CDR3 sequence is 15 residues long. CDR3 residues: CASSLGPGGTGELFF. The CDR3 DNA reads TGTGCCAGCAGCTTAGGTCCAGGGGGAACCGGGGAGCTGTTTTTT. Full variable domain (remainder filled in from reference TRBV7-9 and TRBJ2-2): DTGVSQNPRHKITKRGQNVTFRCDPISEHNRLYWYRQTLGQGPEFLTYFQNEAQLEKSRLLSDRFSAERPKGSFSTLEIQRTEQGDSAMYLCASSLGPGGTGELFFGEGSRLTVL.

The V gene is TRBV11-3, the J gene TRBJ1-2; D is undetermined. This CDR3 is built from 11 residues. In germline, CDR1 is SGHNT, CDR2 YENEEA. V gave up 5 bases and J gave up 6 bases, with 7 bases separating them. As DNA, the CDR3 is TGTGCCAGCAGCCCCGGGAATGGCTACACCTTC. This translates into CASSPGNGYTF.

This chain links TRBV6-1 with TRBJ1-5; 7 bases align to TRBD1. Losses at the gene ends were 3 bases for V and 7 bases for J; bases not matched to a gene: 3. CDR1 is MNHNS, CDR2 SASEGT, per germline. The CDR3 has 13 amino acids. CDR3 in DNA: TGTGCCAGCAGTGACCCAGGGGGGCAGCCCCAGCATTTT. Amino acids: CASSDPGGQPQHF.

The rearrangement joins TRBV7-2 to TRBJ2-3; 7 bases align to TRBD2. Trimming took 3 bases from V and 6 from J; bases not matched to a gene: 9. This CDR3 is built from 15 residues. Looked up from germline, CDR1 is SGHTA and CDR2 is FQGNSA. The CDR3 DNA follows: TGTGCCAGCAGCTTGGGAGGGAGGGCCAAGGATACGCAGTATTTT. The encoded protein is CASSLGGRAKDTQYF. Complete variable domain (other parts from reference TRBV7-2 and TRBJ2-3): GAGVSQSPSNKVTEKGKDVELRCDPISGHTALYWYRQSLGQGLEFLIYFQGNSAPDKSGLPSDRFSAERTGGSVSTLTIQRTQQEDSAVYLCASSLGGRAKDTQYFGPGTRLTVL.

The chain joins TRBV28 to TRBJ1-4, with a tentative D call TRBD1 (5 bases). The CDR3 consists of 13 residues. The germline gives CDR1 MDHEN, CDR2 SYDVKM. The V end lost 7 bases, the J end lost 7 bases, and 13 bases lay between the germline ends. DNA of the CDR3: TGTGCCAGCAATTCGGGGGTCGCTGAAAAACTGTTTTTT. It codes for CASNSGVAEKLFF. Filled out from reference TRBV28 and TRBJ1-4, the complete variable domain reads DVKVTQSSRYLVKRTGEKVFLECVQDMDHENMFWYRQDPGLGLRLIYFSYDVKMKEKGDIPEGYSVSREKKERFSLILESASTNQTSMYLCASNSGVAEKLFFGSGTQLSVL.

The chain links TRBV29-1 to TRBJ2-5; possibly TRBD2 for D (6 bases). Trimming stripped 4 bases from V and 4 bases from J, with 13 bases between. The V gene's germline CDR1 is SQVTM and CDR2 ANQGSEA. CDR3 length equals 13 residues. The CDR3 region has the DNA TGCAGCGTTGTGGGTGGAGGGCGAGAGACCCAGTACTTC. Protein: CSVVGGGRETQYF.

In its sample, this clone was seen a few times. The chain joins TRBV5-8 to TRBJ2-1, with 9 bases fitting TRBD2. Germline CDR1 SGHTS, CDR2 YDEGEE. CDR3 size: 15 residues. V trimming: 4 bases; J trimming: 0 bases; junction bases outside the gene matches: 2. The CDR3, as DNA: TGTGCCAGCAGCCGTAGCGGGAGCTCCTACAATGAGCAGTTCTTC. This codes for CASSRSGSSYNEQFF.

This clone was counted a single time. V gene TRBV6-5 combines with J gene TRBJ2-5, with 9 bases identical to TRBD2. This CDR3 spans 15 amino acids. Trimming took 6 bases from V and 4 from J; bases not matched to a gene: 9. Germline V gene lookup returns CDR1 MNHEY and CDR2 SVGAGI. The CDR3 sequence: CASSLAGAGGETQYF. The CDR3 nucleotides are TGTGCCAGCAGCTTAGCGGGAGCGGGAGGAGAGACCCAGTACTTC.

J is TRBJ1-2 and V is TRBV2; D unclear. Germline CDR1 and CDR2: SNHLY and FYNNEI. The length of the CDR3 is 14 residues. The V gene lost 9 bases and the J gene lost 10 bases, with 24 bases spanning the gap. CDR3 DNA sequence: TGTGCCAGTCGAGAAGTCGGGGAGAAAGGCGTCTACACCTTC. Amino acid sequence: CASREVGEKGVYTF.

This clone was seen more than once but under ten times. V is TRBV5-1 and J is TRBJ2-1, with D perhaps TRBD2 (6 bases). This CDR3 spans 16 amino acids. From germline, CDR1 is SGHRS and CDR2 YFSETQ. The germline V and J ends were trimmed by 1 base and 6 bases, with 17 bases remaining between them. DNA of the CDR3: TGCGCCAGCAGCTTGTTCGCTAGCGCGCATGGCAATGAGCAGTTCTTC. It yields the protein CASSLFASAHGNEQFF.

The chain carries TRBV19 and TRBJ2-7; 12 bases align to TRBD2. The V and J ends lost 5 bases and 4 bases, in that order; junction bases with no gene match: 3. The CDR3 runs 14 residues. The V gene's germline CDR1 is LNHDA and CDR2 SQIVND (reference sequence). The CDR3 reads CASSPGTSGYEQYF. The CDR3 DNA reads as TGTGCCAGTAGTCCGGGGACTAGCGGGTACGAGCAGTACTTC.

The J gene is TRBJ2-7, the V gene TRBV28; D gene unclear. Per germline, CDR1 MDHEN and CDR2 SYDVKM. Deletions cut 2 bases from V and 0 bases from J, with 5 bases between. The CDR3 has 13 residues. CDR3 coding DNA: TGTGCCAGCAGTTTACACAGCTCCTACGAGCAGTACTTC. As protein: CASSLHSSYEQYF.

The CDR3 sequence is CASSPPGRNEKLFF. The DNA of the CDR3 is TGTGCCAGCAGTCCTCCGGGGAGGAATGAAAAACTGTTTTTT. J is TRBJ1-4 and V is TRBV6-5; D remains ambiguous. This CDR3 has 14 amino acids. Germline V lookup: CDR1 MNHEY, CDR2 SVGAGI. V dropped 5 bases and J dropped 5 bases, with 12 bases sitting between them.

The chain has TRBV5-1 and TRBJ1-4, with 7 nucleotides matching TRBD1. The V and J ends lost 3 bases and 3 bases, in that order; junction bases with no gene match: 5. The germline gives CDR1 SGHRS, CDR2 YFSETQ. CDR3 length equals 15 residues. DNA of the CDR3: TGCGCCAGCAGCTCGACAGGGCCGGCTAATGAAAAACTGTTTTTT. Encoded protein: CASSSTGPANEKLFF.

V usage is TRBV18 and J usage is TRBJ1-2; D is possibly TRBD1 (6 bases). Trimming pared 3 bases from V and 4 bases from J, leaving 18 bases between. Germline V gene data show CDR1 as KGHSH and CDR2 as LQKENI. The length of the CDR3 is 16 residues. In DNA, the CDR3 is TGTGCCAGCTCACCGACGACGACGGGGGGCTCCTATGGCTACACCTTC. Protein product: CASSPTTTGGSYGYTF. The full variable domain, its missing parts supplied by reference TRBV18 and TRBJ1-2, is NAGVMQNPRHLVRRRGQEARLRCSPMKGHSHVYWYRQLPEEGLKFMVYLQKENIIDESGMPKERFSAEFPKEGPSILRIQQVVRGDSAAYFCASSPTTTGGSYGYTFGSGTRLTVV.

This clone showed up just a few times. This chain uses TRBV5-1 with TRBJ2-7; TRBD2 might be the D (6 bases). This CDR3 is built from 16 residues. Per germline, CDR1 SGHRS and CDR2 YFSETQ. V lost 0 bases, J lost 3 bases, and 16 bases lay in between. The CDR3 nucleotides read TGCGCCAGCAGCTTGGGGGGGGTGGGGATATACTACGAGCAGTACTTC. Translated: CASSLGGVGIYYEQYF.

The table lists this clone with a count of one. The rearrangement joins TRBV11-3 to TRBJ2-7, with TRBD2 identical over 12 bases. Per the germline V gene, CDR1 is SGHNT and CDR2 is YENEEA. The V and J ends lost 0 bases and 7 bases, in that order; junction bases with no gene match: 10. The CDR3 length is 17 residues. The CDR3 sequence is CASSLDQTSGSRREQYF. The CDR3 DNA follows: TGTGCCAGCAGCTTAGATCAGACTAGCGGGAGTCGGAGGGAGCAGTACTTC.

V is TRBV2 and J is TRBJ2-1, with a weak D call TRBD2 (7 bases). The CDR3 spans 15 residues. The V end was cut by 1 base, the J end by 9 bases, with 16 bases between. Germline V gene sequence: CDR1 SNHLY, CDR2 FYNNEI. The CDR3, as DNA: TGTGCCAGCAGTGAAGAGGGGGGCGGGAGTGCTGAGCAGTTCTTC. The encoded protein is CASSEEGGGSAEQFF. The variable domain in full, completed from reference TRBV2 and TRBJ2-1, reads EPEVTQTPSHQVTQMGQEVILRCVPISNHLYFYWYRQILGQKVEFLVSFYNNEISEKSEIFDDQFSVERPDGSNFTLKIRSTKLEDSAMYFCASSEEGGGSAEQFFGPGTRLTVL.

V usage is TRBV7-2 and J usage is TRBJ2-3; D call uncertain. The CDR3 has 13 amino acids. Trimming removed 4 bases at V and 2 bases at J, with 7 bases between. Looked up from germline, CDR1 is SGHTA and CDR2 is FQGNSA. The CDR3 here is CASSSPNTDTQYF. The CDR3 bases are TGTGCCAGCAGCTCTCCTAACACAGATACGCAGTATTTT.

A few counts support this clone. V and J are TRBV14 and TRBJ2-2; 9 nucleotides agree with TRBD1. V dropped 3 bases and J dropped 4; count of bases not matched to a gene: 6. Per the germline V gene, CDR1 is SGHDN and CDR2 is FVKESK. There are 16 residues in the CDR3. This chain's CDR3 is CASSHRTGAVTGELFF. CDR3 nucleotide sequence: TGTGCCAGCAGCCACAGGACAGGGGCGGTCACCGGGGAGCTGTTTTTT.

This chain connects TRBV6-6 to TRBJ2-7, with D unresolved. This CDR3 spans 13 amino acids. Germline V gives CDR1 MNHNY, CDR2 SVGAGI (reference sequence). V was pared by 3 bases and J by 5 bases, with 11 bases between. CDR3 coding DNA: TGTGCCAGCAGTTATTCCCGGAGCAACGAGCAGTACTTC. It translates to CASSYSRSNEQYF.